Following are 31 T cell receptor beta chains from one sample sequenced in a study of blood T cell repertoires in COVID-19. TCRdb keeps only in-frame clones here, not all; method: immunoSEQ multiplex PCR. The data contain 200,000 to 250,000 clones, 86% of them singletons. Sequences were obtained from PBMCs or T cells enriched from blood (not recorded which). The receptors were sampled from a woman between 45 and 60 years old in a cohort exposed to, infected with or recovered from COVID-19 (not recorded which).

In DNA form, the CDR3 reads TGCGCCAGCAGCCAGGACAGGGTGACCGGGGAGCTGTTTTTT. This gives the protein CASSQDRVTGELFF. The rearrangement links TRBV4-3 to TRBJ2-2, with 8 nucleotides matching TRBD1. Germline V gene sequence: CDR1 LGHNA, CDR2 YSLEER. With 3 bases clipped from V and 5 bases from J, the junction kept 2 bases outside the gene matches. There are 14 residues in the CDR3.

The rearrangement joins TRBV5-1 to TRBJ1-2; the match to TRBD1 covers 8 bases. V shed 0 bases and J 4 bases; nucleotides not matched to a gene: 8. The CDR3 has 16 amino acids. CDR1 and CDR2 from the germline V gene are SGHRS and YFSETQ. This chain's CDR3 is CASSLGQGSSTYGYTF. For the CDR3, the DNA is TGCGCCAGCAGCTTGGGACAGGGGTCGTCTACCTATGGCTACACCTTC.

The V gene is TRBV7-2, the J gene TRBJ2-5; 12 nucleotides match TRBD2. Losses at the gene ends were 5 bases for V and 1 base for J; bases not matched to a gene: 5. The CDR3 sequence is 16 residues long. Germline V gene lookup returns CDR1 SGHTA and CDR2 FQGNSA. In DNA, the CDR3 is TGTGCCAGCAGCGCAACACTAGCGGGGGGCCAAGAGACCCAGTACTTC. Its translation: CASSATLAGGQETQYF.

This chain connects TRBV5-4 to TRBJ2-2; 8 positions agree with TRBD1. V trimming: 4 bases; J trimming: 4 bases; junction bases outside the gene matches: 12. Per the germline V gene, CDR1 is SGHNT and CDR2 is YYREEE (reference sequence). CDR3 length: 17 residues. Written as DNA, the CDR3 is TGTGCCAGCAGCGACCCCAGGGGGCAAGCTGGCACCGGGGAGCTGTTTTTT. It translates to CASSDPRGQAGTGELFF.

The chain couples TRBV6-5 to TRBJ1-3, with D possibly being TRBD1 (5 bases). The ends were cut back, 6 bases at V and 0 bases at J, with 9 bases in the middle. Germline lookup yields CDR1 MNHEY and CDR2 SVGAGI. The CDR3 is 14 amino acids. CDR3 loop: CASSETASGNTIYF. CDR3 DNA sequence: TGTGCCAGCAGCGAGACAGCCTCTGGAAACACCATATATTTT.

The chain carries TRBV7-2 and TRBJ1-2; 9 nucleotides align to TRBD1. Germline values: CDR1 SGHTA, CDR2 FQGNSA. The length of the CDR3 is 16 residues. V lost 3 bases to trimming and J lost 3 bases; unmatched junction nucleotides: 8. CDR3 nucleotides: TGTGCCAGCAGCTTCAGGAGGGACAGGGTCGACTATGGCTACACCTTC. It codes for CASSFRRDRVDYGYTF.

The chain recombines TRBV6-5 with TRBJ1-5; TRBD1 is a possible D gene (6 bases). The germline V gene encodes CDR1 MNHEY and CDR2 SVGAGI. CDR3 size: 14 residues. V was cut by 8 bases and J by 3 bases, with 14 bases left in between. CDR3 DNA: TGTGCCAGCTTCAACAGGGCTACCAATCAGCCCCAGCATTTT. Protein: CASFNRATNQPQHF.

The CDR3 sequence is CSASPGQGDTEAFF. The CDR3 bases are TGCAGTGCTAGTCCGGGACAGGGGGACACTGAAGCTTTCTTT. The chain recombines TRBV20-1 with TRBJ1-1, with 11 bases fitting TRBD1. The V gene's germline CDR1 is DFQATT and CDR2 SNEGSKA (reference sequence). CDR3 length: 14 residues. V gave up 3 bases and J gave up 3 bases; unmatched junction bases: 3.

The chain has TRBV30 and TRBJ1-2; 12 bases agree with TRBD1. Germline CDR1 and CDR2: GTSNPN and SVGIG (reference sequence). The CDR3 has 15 amino acids. J gave up 6 bases and V 6 bases, and 11 bases lay outside the gene matches. CDR3 nucleotide sequence: TGTGCCTGCTACCGGGACAGGGGGCGCGGCGATGGCTACACCTTC. Translated, it gives CACYRDRGRGDGYTF.

The chain is built from TRBV7-2 and TRBJ1-3, with TRBD1 matching over 9 bases. Germline V gene data show CDR1 as SGHTA and CDR2 as FQGNSA. V trimming: 5 bases; J trimming: 0 bases; junction bases outside the gene matches: 2. The CDR3 is 15 residues long. Written as DNA, the CDR3 is TGTGCCAGCAGCCCGGACAGGGGCTCTGGAAACACCATATATTTT. Residues: CASSPDRGSGNTIYF.

This clone has just a few counts. The V call is TRBV27, the J call TRBJ2-7, with D hard to call. This CDR3 comprises 13 residues. Germline CDR1 and CDR2: MNHEY and SMNVEV (reference sequence). Deletions cut 2 bases from V and 2 bases from J, with 7 bases between. The CDR3 DNA reads TGTGCCAGCAGTTTAAGCCATGCCTACGAGCAGTACTTC. Protein: CASSLSHAYEQYF.

The chain uses TRBV6-5 and TRBJ1-6; the D gene is possibly TRBD1 (5 bases). CDR3 length: 11 residues. The V end was cut by 2 bases, the J end by 12 bases, with 5 bases between. Germline V gene data show CDR1 as MNHEY and CDR2 as SVGAGI. CDR3 residues: CASSYRGPLHF. CDR3 in DNA: TGTGCCAGCAGTTACAGGGGACCCCTCCACTTT.

The chain joins TRBV30 to TRBJ1-5; maybe TRBD1 (5 bases). V was clipped by 0 bases and J by 7 bases, with 13 bases between them. Germline V CDR1 and CDR2: GTSNPN, SVGIG (reference sequence). The CDR3 consists of 14 residues. The CDR3 nucleotides read TGTGCCTGGAGTGTAGGCGGGGGGAGGCAGCCCCAGCATTTT. Protein product: CAWSVGGGRQPQHF.

This chain links TRBV18 with TRBJ1-2; D is possibly TRBD1 (5 bases). Germline CDR1 and CDR2: KGHSH and LQKENI. The V and J ends lost 4 bases and 8 bases respectively, with 11 bases between them. CDR3 length: 12 amino acids. CDR3 residues: CASSQGRRGYTF. The CDR3 region has the DNA TGTGCCAGCTCACAGGGGCGTCGAGGCTACACCTTC. The whole variable domain, remainder taken from reference TRBV18 and TRBJ1-2, is NAGVMQNPRHLVRRRGQEARLRCSPMKGHSHVYWYRQLPEEGLKFMVYLQKENIIDESGMPKERFSAEFPKEGPSILRIQQVVRGDSAAYFCASSQGRRGYTFGSGTRLTVV.

This rearrangement joins TRBV9 to TRBJ1-6; the D is unclear. Germline assignment: CDR1 SGDLS and CDR2 YYNGEE. The length of the CDR3 is 16 residues. V lost 0 bases to trimming and J lost 2 bases, with 9 bases between them. The CDR3 sequence: CASSVGYSAYNSPLHF. Written as DNA, the CDR3 is TGTGCCAGCAGCGTAGGCTACAGTGCCTATAATTCACCCCTCCACTTT.

This chain's CDR3 is CASSRDRGAEAFF. CDR3 DNA sequence: TGTGCCAGCAGCCGGGACAGGGGGGCTGAAGCTTTCTTT. This chain uses TRBV5-4 with TRBJ1-1; 11 bases align to TRBD1. V was clipped by 4 bases and J by 6 bases; unmatched bases: 2. The CDR3 is 13 residues long. The germline gives CDR1 SGHNT, CDR2 YYREEE (reference sequence).

This chain links TRBV10-3 with TRBJ2-7; 7 nucleotides match TRBD1. There are 13 residues in the CDR3. From germline, CDR1 is ENHRY and CDR2 SYGVKD. J gave up 2 bases and V 6 bases, and 4 bases lay outside the gene matches. CDR3 sequence: CAIRGDSPYEQYF. The CDR3 DNA follows: TGTGCCATCAGGGGGGACAGCCCCTACGAGCAGTACTTC.

This clone was observed a handful of times. The rearrangement links TRBV2 to TRBJ1-2; 8 bases line up with TRBD1. The CDR3 consists of 14 residues. V dropped 6 bases and J dropped 8; count of bases not matched to a gene: 11. Germline V gives CDR1 SNHLY, CDR2 FYNNEI. The CDR3 region is CASRTYRGNGGYTF. CDR3 DNA: TGTGCCAGCAGAACTTACAGGGGGAACGGGGGCTACACCTTC.

The chain is built from TRBV28 and TRBJ2-3; a weak D match, TRBD1 (6 bases). V lost 5 bases, J lost 4 bases, and 16 bases lay in between. The CDR3 covers 15 residues. Germline V gene sequence: CDR1 MDHEN, CDR2 SYDVKM. For the CDR3, the DNA is TGTGCCAGCAGTAAAACAGGGTTTTCGGCAGATACGCAGTATTTT. Protein product: CASSKTGFSADTQYF.

The rearrangement joins TRBV7-9 to TRBJ2-4, with D perhaps TRBD1 (6 bases). Germline CDR1 reads SEHNR; CDR2 reads FQNEAQ (reference sequence). V lost 4 bases to trimming and J lost 8 bases, with 21 bases between them. The CDR3 extends over 16 amino acids. CDR3 amino acids: CASSSQGWGPADIQYF. CDR3 coding DNA: TGTGCCAGCAGCTCGCAGGGCTGGGGGCCGGCAGACATTCAGTACTTC.

V is TRBV4-1 and J is TRBJ2-7; tentatively, D is TRBD2 (5 bases). CDR1 is MGHRA and CDR2 is YSYEKL in the germline V gene. V lost 0 bases, J lost 2 bases, and 11 bases lay in between. This CDR3 is built from 15 residues. The CDR3 DNA is TGCGCCAGCAGCCAAGACAATTACGGGGCCTACGAGCAGTACTTC. It is translated as CASSQDNYGAYEQYF.

The sample holds a few counts of this clone. V is TRBV5-1 and J is TRBJ1-5; D unclear. Trimming stripped 4 bases from V and 7 bases from J, with 12 bases between. CDR1 and CDR2 from the germline V gene are SGHRS and YFSETQ. This CDR3 spans 13 amino acids. CDR3 nucleotides: TGCGCCAGCAGCCACGGAAGCGGACAGCCCCAGCATTTT. This encodes CASSHGSGQPQHF.

The gene calls are TRBV9 and TRBJ2-1; the match to TRBD2 covers 9 bases. The CDR3 sequence is 16 residues long. Germline V gene lookup returns CDR1 SGDLS and CDR2 YYNGEE. V trimming: 5 bases; J trimming: 5 bases; junction bases outside the gene matches: 11. This chain's CDR3 is CASRGRSSGADNEQFF. CDR3 in DNA: TGTGCCAGCAGGGGACGCTCTAGCGGGGCAGACAATGAGCAGTTCTTC.

The chain links TRBV4-3 to TRBJ2-3; no reliable D call. Trimming removed 0 bases at V and 2 bases at J, with 6 bases between. Germline CDR1 and CDR2: LGHNA and YSLEER. The CDR3 runs to 14 residues. CDR3 sequence reads: CASSQELPTDTQYF. The CDR3 DNA is TGCGCCAGCAGCCAAGAACTCCCCACAGATACGCAGTATTTT.

The sample holds one count of this clone. V and J are TRBV12-5 and TRBJ1-2; 9 bases fit TRBD1. The CDR3 totals 20 residues. With 5 bases clipped from V and 8 bases from J, the junction kept 27 bases outside the gene matches. The V gene's germline CDR1 is LGHNT and CDR2 FRNRAP. CDR3 amino acids: CASGGILPGQGPTKHSGYTF. The CDR3 DNA is TGTGCTAGTGGTGGAATATTACCGGGACAGGGCCCCACTAAGCACTCAGGCTACACCTTC.

This chain uses TRBV18 with TRBJ1-5, with D unresolved. Germline values: CDR1 KGHSH, CDR2 LQKENI. Trimming took off 5 bases at V and 3 bases at J, with 5 bases between the two ends. This CDR3 comprises 12 residues. CDR3 sequence reads: CASSSPNQPQHF. The CDR3 coding sequence is TGTGCCAGCTCAAGCCCCAATCAGCCCCAGCATTTT.

The chain carries TRBV9 and TRBJ1-4; the D gene is possibly TRBD1 (5 bases). V was shortened by 5 bases and J by 8 bases, with 16 bases between the two germline ends. Germline values: CDR1 SGDLS, CDR2 YYNGEE. The CDR3 consists of 14 residues. As DNA, the CDR3 is TGTGCCAGCAGTGGGGGGGACGGATTCGAAAAACTGTTTTTT. Translating gives CASSGGDGFEKLFF.

The chain has TRBV3-1 (or the pseudogene TRBV3-2) and TRBJ2-7, with TRBD2 as a possible D gene (7 bases). Germline values: CDR1 LGHDT, CDR2 YNNKEL (reference sequence). CDR3 length: 14 residues. Trimming shortened V by 0 bases and J by 7 bases, and 13 bases separated the two germline ends. CDR3 protein: CASSQDGGAGEQYF. CDR3 nucleotides: TGTGCCAGCAGCCAAGATGGGGGGGCTGGGGAGCAGTACTTC.

J is TRBJ1-1 and V is TRBV7-8; TRBD1 matches at 7 bases. V trimming: 4 bases; J trimming: 11 bases; junction bases outside the gene matches: 13. The CDR3 runs 14 residues. Per germline, CDR1 SGHVS and CDR2 FQNEAQ. CDR3 sequence reads: CASSSQLEGARAFF. The CDR3 bases are TGTGCCAGCAGCTCCCAGTTGGAGGGGGCTCGTGCTTTCTTT.

The chain has TRBV6-2 or TRBV6-3 and TRBJ2-7, with a tentative D call TRBD2 (5 bases). V lost 2 bases, J lost 3 bases, and 11 bases lay in between. In germline, CDR1 is MNHEY, CDR2 SVGEGT. The CDR3 consists of 14 residues. The CDR3 loop is CASSYPVGIYEQYF. CDR3 nucleotides: TGTGCCAGCAGTTACCCTGTCGGGATCTACGAGCAGTACTTC.

The J gene is TRBJ2-7, the V gene TRBV5-8; a weak D match, TRBD2 (5 bases). Germline lookup yields CDR1 SGHTS and CDR2 YDEGEE. The V and J ends lost 4 bases and 4 bases respectively, with 12 bases between them. There are 13 residues in the CDR3. The CDR3: CASSLPDSYEQYF. In DNA form, the CDR3 reads TGTGCCAGCAGCCTACCGGACTCGTACGAGCAGTACTTC.